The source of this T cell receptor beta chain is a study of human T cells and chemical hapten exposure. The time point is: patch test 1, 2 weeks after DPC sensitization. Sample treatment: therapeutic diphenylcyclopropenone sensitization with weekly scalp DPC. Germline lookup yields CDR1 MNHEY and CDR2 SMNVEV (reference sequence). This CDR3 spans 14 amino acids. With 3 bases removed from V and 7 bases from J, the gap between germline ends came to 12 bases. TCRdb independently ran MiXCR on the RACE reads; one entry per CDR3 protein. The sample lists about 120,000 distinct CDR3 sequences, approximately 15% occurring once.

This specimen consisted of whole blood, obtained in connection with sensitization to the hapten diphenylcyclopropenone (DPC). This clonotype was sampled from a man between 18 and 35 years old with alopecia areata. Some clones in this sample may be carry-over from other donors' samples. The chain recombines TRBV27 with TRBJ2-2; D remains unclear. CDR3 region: CASSFIPSGGELFF. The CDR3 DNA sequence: TGTGCCAGCAGTTTTATCCCCTCCGGCGGGGAGCTGTTTTTT.